A selection of T cell receptor beta chains follows, all from one sample in a study of T cell responses to AZD1222 COVID-19 vaccine. Using immunoSEQ multiplex PCR, the repertoire was profiled, and TCRdb retains in-frame clones only, with some absent. The table has 95,000 to 150,000 clones, roughly 91% seen once. The specimen comprised peripheral blood, sampled on day 0 of AZD1222 vaccination. The receptors were sampled from an adult in good health. The CDR3 runs from the conserved cysteine through the conserved F or W. A D gene is named only where the DNA matches it firmly. Clone size appears in some rows only: once, few, many, or a class for an expanded clone.

clone size	J gene	V gene	D gene	CDR3 DNA	CDR3 protein
few	TRBJ2-7	TRBV5-4	TRBD2	TGTGCCAGCAGCCCCGGGACTAGCCCCTACGAGCAGTACTTC	CASSPGTSPYEQYF
once	TRBJ1-2	TRBV12-3/TRBV12-4	.	TGTGCCAGCAGCCACCCGGGACACTATGGCTACACCTTC	CASSHPGHYGYTF
few	TRBJ1-4	TRBV28	.	TGTGCCAGCAGCCGGGGGGCAGTTGGCGAAAAACTGTTTTTT	CASSRGAVGEKLFF
once	TRBJ2-5	TRBV7-2	.	TGTGCCAGCAGTGGGTCGGGGATTGGGCAAGAGACCCAGTACTTC	CASSGSGIGQETQYF
.	TRBJ2-6	TRBV7-9	.	TGTGCCAGCAGCCAGCCTTGGGCTGCTGGGGCCAACGTCCTGACTTTC	CASSQPWAAGANVLTF
.	TRBJ1-1	TRBV7-2	TRBD1	TGTGCCAGCAGCCCAGTCCTAGGGACAGGGGTTGAAGCTTTCTTT	CASSPVLGTGVEAFF
.	TRBJ2-7	TRBV6-5	TRBD1	TGTGCCAGCAGTTTAGGACAGGGGAGGCCTTACGAGCAGTACTTC	CASSLGQGRPYEQYF
.	TRBJ2-7	TRBV5-4	.	TGTGCCAGCAGCTCCGGGACGGGGAGCTCCTACGAGCAGTACTTC	CASSSGTGSSYEQYF
.	TRBJ1-6	TRBV28	.	TGTGCCAGCAGTTTCGAGAGCTCCTATAATTCACCCCTCCACTTT	CASSFESSYNSPLHF
.	TRBJ1-6	TRBV2	.	TGTGCCAGCTGGGGGCGTTCACCCCTCCACTTT	CASWGRSPLHF
.	TRBJ1-1	TRBV4-1	.	TGCGCCAGCAGCCCCCAACACCGGCCCAGCATGAACACTGAAGCTTTCTTT	CASSPQHRPSMNTEAFF
.	TRBJ2-1	TRBV12-3/TRBV12-4	.	TGTGCCAGCAGTTTTAAGGTTGAGCAGTTCTTC	CASSFKVEQFF
.	TRBJ2-3	TRBV3-1/TRBV3-2	.	TGTGCCAGCAGACAAGGACCCCAGGGGCAGTATTTT	CASRQGPQGQYF
.	TRBJ1-4	TRBV7-2	.	TGTGCCAGCAGCTTAGTGAGGGGGGCTACTAATGAAAAACTGTTTTTT	CASSLVRGATNEKLFF
.	TRBJ1-2	TRBV5-1	.	TGCGCCAGCAGCTCGCTTGCGGGAGCTAATGGCTACACCTTC	CASSSLAGANGYTF
.	TRBJ2-1	TRBV11-3	.	TGTGCCAGCAGCCGGGGTGGTGGGGCCTACAATGAGCAGTTCTTC	CASSRGGGAYNEQFF
once	TRBJ2-2	TRBV7-9	.	TGTGCCAGCAGAACTGATACCGGGGAGCTGTTTTTT	CASRTDTGELFF